The clone carrying this T cell receptor (beta chain) appeared a single time. The antigen is undetermined. The data stem from a study of liver allograft versus peripheral blood T cells. As for the study in general: Liver transplant recipients had T cell receptor repertoires compared between transplanted liver and peripheral blood.

General study results and limits: Inside liver allografts, T cell receptor repertoires reportedly diverged from the repertoires found in peripheral blood.

In TCRdb, the reads were re-called with MiXCR into one record per CDR3 protein. The data contain about 14,000 distinct CDR3 sequences, 20% to 25% of them seen just once; the ten biggest clones take up around 5.8%. This CDR3 spans 14 amino acids. The germline V and J ends were trimmed by 3 bases and 3 bases, with 8 bases remaining between them. The TCR was taken from a human patient who had a liver transplant. Part of the T cell pool may stem from the graft donor. This chain links TRBV12-3 or TRBV12-4 with TRBJ2-2; tentatively, D is TRBD1 or TRBD2 (5 bases each). CDR3 residues: CASSLRGDTGELFF. The CDR3 DNA sequence: TGTGCCAGCAGTTTGAGGGGTGACACCGGGGAGCTGTTTTTT.